The 15 T cell receptor beta chains presented below share a single source sample, sequenced in a study of OX40 agonist ivuxolimab in advanced cancers. The table came from immunoSEQ multiplex PCR; TCRdb's copy has only in-frame clones and leaves some out. The sample shows more than 50,000 clones, 70% to 85% of them seen only once. The starting material was CD4+ or CD8+ T cells sorted from blood, obtained in a trial of the OX40 agonist ivuxolimab. These receptors all come from an adult with an advanced solid tumor such as melanoma, head and neck, liver or kidney cancer.

This sequence joins TRBV6-5 and TRBJ1-2; 7 bases line up with TRBD1. CDR3 length equals 11 residues. Per the germline V gene, CDR1 is MNHEY and CDR2 is SVGAGI. With 5 bases clipped from V and 10 bases from J, the junction kept 4 bases outside the gene matches. The CDR3 protein is CASSRDRVYTF. The CDR3 DNA is TGTGCCAGCAGTAGAGACAGGGTCTACACCTTC.

CDR3 amino acids: CASSPMTGRDTEAFF. The CDR3 DNA sequence: TGTGCCAGCAGTCCCATGACAGGGAGGGACACTGAAGCTTTCTTT. The rearrangement links TRBV28 to TRBJ1-1, with 7 bases that match TRBD1. From germline, CDR1 is MDHEN and CDR2 SYDVKM. CDR3 length: 15 residues. With 5 bases clipped from V and 3 bases from J, the junction kept 9 bases outside the gene matches.

This clone was recorded many times. V gene TRBV7-2 combines with J gene TRBJ1-2, with 7 nucleotides matching TRBD1. This CDR3 region has 15 residues. After removal of 1 base from V and 4 bases from J, the junction contained 6 bases not matched to a gene. Germline CDR1 reads SGHTA; CDR2 reads FQGNSA. DNA for the CDR3: TGTGCCAGCAGCTTAGACAACAGGGGATCCTATGGCTACACCTTC. This codes for CASSLDNRGSYGYTF.

The table lists this clone with a count of one. The chain carries TRBV7-9 and TRBJ2-2; the D is unclear. V was clipped by 6 bases and J by 1 base, with 15 bases between them. The V gene's germline CDR1 is SEHNR and CDR2 FQNEAQ (reference sequence). The CDR3 covers 16 residues. For the CDR3, the DNA is TGTGCCAGCAGACGTCTAGAGCCTGTGAACACCGGGGAGCTGTTTTTT. Its protein is CASRRLEPVNTGELFF. Drawing the rest from reference TRBV7-9 and TRBJ2-2, the complete variable domain is DTGVSQNPRHKITKRGQNVTFRCDPISEHNRLYWYRQTLGQGPEFLTYFQNEAQLEKSRLLSDRFSAERPKGSFSTLEIQRTEQGDSAMYLCASRRLEPVNTGELFFGEGSRLTVL.

V gene TRBV7-9 combines with J gene TRBJ2-3; no clear D. V was shortened by 3 bases and J by 4 bases, with 8 bases between the two germline ends. Per germline, CDR1 SEHNR and CDR2 FQNEAQ (reference sequence). The CDR3 sequence is 13 residues long. The CDR3 nucleotides read TGTGCCAGCAGCTTGGCCCGGGCAGATACGCAGTATTTT. It specifies CASSLARADTQYF.

Regarding this clone: Additional DNA sequences in this sample encode the identical CDR3. The chain uses TRBV6-1 and TRBJ2-7; possibly TRBD1 for D (6 bases). Germline CDR1 is MNHNS and CDR2 is SASEGT. This CDR3 region has 14 residues. V was shortened by 4 bases and J by 5 bases, with 15 bases between the two germline ends. The CDR3 region is CASSVDRWSDEQYF. CDR3 sequence (DNA): TGTGCCAGCAGTGTCGACAGGTGGTCAGACGAGCAGTACTTC.

The sample holds one count of this clone. The rearrangement uses TRBV6-1 and TRBJ1-2; perhaps TRBD1 as D (5 bases). The germline V gene has CDR1 MNHNS and CDR2 SASEGT. CDR3 length: 13 amino acids. The ends were cut back, 7 bases at V and 8 bases at J, with 17 bases in the middle. CDR3 residues: CASTRAGGAGYTF. As DNA, the CDR3 is TGTGCCAGCACCCGGGCGGGGGGAGCAGGCTACACCTTC.

CDR3 residues: CASSQVHGVSDTQYF. As DNA, the CDR3 is TGTGCCAGCAGCCAAGTTCACGGGGTTTCAGATACGCAGTATTTT. The rearrangement uses TRBV9 and TRBJ2-3; D is perhaps TRBD2 (5 bases). The germline V gene encodes CDR1 SGDLS and CDR2 YYNGEE. Trimming shortened V by 4 bases and J by 4 bases, and 16 bases separated the two germline ends. This CDR3 is built from 15 residues. The complete variable domain, with remaining parts taken from reference TRBV9 and TRBJ2-3, reads DSGVTQTPKHLITATGQRVTLRCSPRSGDLSVYWYQQSLDQGLQFLIQYYNGEERAKGNILERFSAQQFPDLHSELNLSSLELGDSALYFCASSQVHGVSDTQYFGPGTRLTVL.

The CDR3 coding sequence is TGTGCCAGCAGCTTAGACATGAACACTGAAGCTTTCTTT. Amino acids: CASSLDMNTEAFF. This sequence joins TRBV7-8 and TRBJ1-1; D gene ambiguous. The CDR3 is made up of 13 amino acids. CDR1 and CDR2 (germline): SGHVS, FQNEAQ. Trimming removed 1 base at V and 0 bases at J, with 3 bases between.

The genes are TRBV10-3 and TRBJ1-1; D ambiguous. Germline V gives CDR1 ENHRY, CDR2 SYGVKD. V was cut by 10 bases and J by 5 bases, with 14 bases left in between. The CDR3 length is 12 residues. The CDR3 loop is CATQAGGTEAFF. Written as DNA, the CDR3 is TGTGCCACCCAGGCCGGCGGGACTGAAGCTTTCTTT.

The chain carries TRBV2 and TRBJ1-4, with a tentative D call TRBD1 (5 bases). The CDR3 has 15 amino acids. The V gene's germline CDR1 is SNHLY and CDR2 FYNNEI. V gave up 4 bases and J gave up 5 bases, with 14 bases separating them. CDR3 sequence reads: CASSVAGTENEKLFF. CDR3 DNA: TGTGCCAGCAGTGTAGCCGGGACGGAGAATGAAAAACTGTTTTTT.

This clone was observed a single time. The chain carries TRBV18 and TRBJ2-6, with D perhaps matching TRBD1 (6 bases). Germline-derived CDR1 and CDR2 are KGHSH and LQKENI. Trimming took off 3 bases at V and 0 bases at J, with 15 bases between the two ends. There are 18 residues in the CDR3. The CDR3 region is CASSPIRGSYSGANVLTF. The CDR3 coding sequence is TGTGCCAGCTCACCGATCAGGGGCTCCTACTCTGGGGCCAACGTCCTGACTTTC. The full variable domain, with the rest looked up from reference TRBV18 and TRBJ2-6, is NAGVMQNPRHLVRRRGQEARLRCSPMKGHSHVYWYRQLPEEGLKFMVYLQKENIIDESGMPKERFSAEFPKEGPSILRIQQVVRGDSAAYFCASSPIRGSYSGANVLTFGAGSRLTVL.

This clone has only one observation. The CDR3 sequence is CASSLGGTQETQYF. Here the CDR3 DNA reads TGTGCCAGCAGCCTGGGGGGGACCCAAGAGACCCAGTACTTC. This rearrangement joins TRBV9 to TRBJ2-5; 7 nucleotides match TRBD2. J was trimmed by 1 base and V by 4 bases; bases with no gene match: 4. CDR1 and CDR2 (germline): SGDLS, YYNGEE. The CDR3 runs 14 residues.

The chain joins TRBV18 to TRBJ2-2, with D perhaps matching TRBD2 (5 bases). CDR1 and CDR2 from the germline V gene are KGHSH and LQKENI. V lost 2 bases, J lost 0 bases, and 10 bases lay in between. The CDR3 covers 16 residues. CDR3 in amino acids: CASSPYLSANTGELFF. The CDR3 DNA follows: TGTGCCAGCTCACCATACCTTAGCGCGAACACCGGGGAGCTGTTTTTT.

The V gene is TRBV5-4, the J gene TRBJ1-1; D gene ambiguous. Germline values: CDR1 SGHNT, CDR2 YYREEE (reference sequence). The CDR3 runs to 15 residues. V was pared by 4 bases and J by 0 bases, with 13 bases between. CDR3 DNA sequence: TGTGCCAGCAGCCAAGAAAGGAGCTTGAACACTGAAGCTTTCTTT. It codes for CASSQERSLNTEAFF.